Listed below are T cell receptor beta chains from one sample, sequenced in a study of blood T cells in healthy people across ages. TCRdb fed the 5' RACE reads into MiXCR, producing one record per CDR3 protein. The sample includes some 1.7 million distinct CDR3 sequences, approximately 28% of them seen just once. Sequences were obtained from blood. The receptor set was obtained from a woman in her twenties or thirties in good health. Both conserved end residues are part of each CDR3. The order of the fields is D gene, clone size, J gene, V gene, CDR3 protein, CDR3 DNA. D genes are given only for firm matches. A row's size may be missing; if present it is once, few, many or a size class.

. many TRBJ2-5 TRBV12-3/TRBV12-4 CASKSAGETQYF TGTGCCAGCAAATCGGCGGGTGAGACCCAGTACTTC
. . TRBJ1-1 TRBV5-5 CASSLRSHSSDTEAFF TGTGCCAGCAGCTTGAGGTCTCATTCATCGGACACTGAAGCTTTCTTT
. many TRBJ2-7 TRBV7-8 CASNLAIGTPHVGYF TGTGCCAGCAACTTAGCCATTGGAACACCCCACGTCGGGTACTTC
. few TRBJ1-2 TRBV2 CASSTDLLYGYTF TGTGCCAGCAGCACGGACCTCTTGTATGGCTACACCTTC
. . TRBJ2-1 TRBV21-1 CARVPGQGFFLEQFF TGTGCCAGAGTCCCGGGACAGGGTTTTTTTCTTGAGCAGTTCTTC
. few TRBJ2-3 TRBV20-1 CSQGTTDTQYF TGCAGTCAAGGGACCACAGATACGCAGTATTTT
. many TRBJ2-5 TRBV6-1 CASSLGPTPGIQETLYF TGTGCCAGCAGTCTCGGACCGACGCCGGGAATACAAGAGACCCTGTACTTC
. . TRBJ1-1 TRBV7-9 CASSLEGYEAFF TGTGCCAGCAGCTTAGAGGGGTATGAAGCTTTCTTT
TRBD1 few TRBJ2-1 TRBV7-3 CASSLRGQGSYNEQFF TGTGCCAGCAGCTTGAGGGGACAGGGGTCCTACAATGAGCAGTTCTTC
. . TRBJ1-1 TRBV7-2 CASSGGGHTEAFF TGTGCCAGCAGTGGGGGTGGACACACTGAAGCTTTCTTT
. few TRBJ1-4 TRBV2 CASSEGLAFTVKKLFF TGTGCCAGCAGTGAAGGGTTGGCGTTTACTGTGAAGAAACTGTTTTTT
TRBD2 . TRBJ2-7 TRBV6-1 CASSGGTSGPSVQYF TGTGCCAGCAGTGGAGGGACTAGCGGACCTAGCGTGCAGTACTTC
. . TRBJ1-4 TRBV7-2 CASSSLPRTGWGEKLFF TGTGCCAGCAGCTCCCTACCCCGTACAGGGTGGGGTGAAAAACTGTTTTTT
. . TRBJ2-7 TRBV7-2 CASNLGVLTSSYEQYF TGTGCCAGCAACTTAGGAGTCCTGACTAGTTCCTACGAGCAGTACTTC
. many TRBJ1-2 TRBV20-1 CSARPRVRGGRNYGYTF TGCAGTGCTAGACCCCGGGTGCGGGGAGGGAGAAACTATGGCTACACCTTC
. many TRBJ2-7 TRBV5-1 CASSAGQSYEQYF TGCGCCAGCAGCGCGGGACAGTCCTACGAGCAGTACTTC
TRBD1 . TRBJ2-7 TRBV18 CASSPGTGGHNEQYF TGTGCCAGCTCACCCGGGACAGGGGGTCACAATGAGCAGTACTTC
. many TRBJ2-1 TRBV30 CAWSVVGNEQFF TGTGCCTGGAGTGTAGTCGGGAATGAGCAGTTCTTC
TRBD1 few TRBJ1-6 TRBV12-3/TRBV12-4 CASSSTGGSGSPLHF TGTGCCAGCAGTTCCACAGGGGGTTCAGGGTCACCCCTCCACTTT
. many TRBJ1-2 TRBV12-3/TRBV12-4 CASSPRDGYTF TGTGCCAGCAGTCCAAGGGACGGCTACACCTTC
. . TRBJ2-1 TRBV28 CASSLDHNEQVF TGTGCCAGCAGTTTGGACCACAATGAGCAGGTCTTC
TRBD2 . TRBJ2-1 TRBV29-1 CSGASGRERPSNEQFF TGCAGCGGGGCTAGCGGGAGGGAAAGACCTAGCAATGAGCAGTTCTTC
TRBD1 . TRBJ2-3 TRBV2 CASSATGPSTDTQYF TGTGCCAGCAGTGCGACAGGGCCCAGCACAGATACGCAGTATTTT
TRBD1 . TRBJ1-4 TRBV6-4 CASSMGQGEKLFF TGTGCCAGCAGCATGGGACAGGGCGAAAAACTGTTTTTT
. few TRBJ2-5 TRBV20-1 CSASVRAGTQETQYF TGCAGTGCTAGCGTCAGGGCGGGGACCCAAGAGACCCAGTACTTC
. many TRBJ2-5 TRBV20-1 CSTAPAPKETQYF TGCAGTACAGCCCCAGCCCCCAAAGAGACCCAGTACTTC
. few TRBJ2-4 TRBV20-1 CSAARASVRNIQYF TGCAGTGCAGCCCGGGCCAGCGTAAGGAACATTCAGTACTTC
TRBD1 few TRBJ2-7 TRBV12-3/TRBV12-4 CASSPGQGRKNEQYF TGTGCCAGCAGCCCGGGACAGGGGAGGAAGAACGAGCAGTACTTC
TRBD2 many TRBJ2-5 TRBV12-3/TRBV12-4 CASSGVAGGRGQYF TGTGCCAGCAGTGGCGTAGCGGGGGGAAGAGGGCAGTACTTC
TRBD1 . TRBJ1-1 TRBV6-2/TRBV6-3 CASSYSDRWTEAFF TGTGCCAGCAGTTACTCGGACAGGTGGACTGAAGCTTTCTTT
. many TRBJ1-2 TRBV6-6 CASSPPQSNYGYTF TGTGCCAGCAGTCCGCCCCAGAGTAACTATGGCTACACCTTC
. . TRBJ1-5 TRBV29-1 CIVQGSRDQPQHF TGCATCGTTCAGGGGAGCAGGGATCAGCCCCAGCATTTT
TRBD2 many TRBJ2-5 TRBV12-3/TRBV12-4 CASSPRLAGKETQYF TGTGCCAGCAGCCCCAGACTAGCGGGCAAAGAGACCCAGTACTTC
. few TRBJ2-2 TRBV6-1 CASSEAARTGELFF TGTGCCAGCAGTGAAGCTGCACGGACCGGGGAGCTGTTTTTT
TRBD1 . TRBJ2-7 TRBV29-1 CSVEDRQGMSYNEQYF TGCAGCGTTGAAGACCGACAGGGGATGTCCTACAATGAGCAGTACTTC